This entry features one T cell receptor (beta chain) sequence. The data were taken from a study of blood T cell repertoires in COVID-19. Study in general: Some COVID-19 samples were acute and others convalescent; all came from the United States, Italy and Spain. Sample material is recorded as cDNA or gDNA derived from T cells, B-cell-depleted T cells, or PBMCs.

The V gene's germline CDR1 is SGHNT and CDR2 YYREEE (reference sequence). This CDR3 has 13 residues. V dropped 4 bases and J dropped 6; count of bases not matched to a gene: 4. Authors' analysis steps: For nucleated cells, counts were estimated from reference gene primer amplification. Sequencing was performed with immunoSEQ multiplex PCR; in TCRdb, only in-frame clones are kept and a portion is missing. That table supplies the V and J calls and clone size; D and trimming were determined from the DNA. The data contain more than 65,000 clones, about nine tenths of them singletons. This receptor was identified in a woman aged 50 to 60 with acute or convalescent COVID-19. The sample consisted of peripheral blood. The genes are TRBV5-4 and TRBJ2-1; TRBD1 agrees at 7 bases. The CDR3 sequence is CASSQDRSNEQFF. The CDR3 DNA reads as TGTGCCAGCAGCCAGGACAGGAGCAATGAGCAGTTCTTC.